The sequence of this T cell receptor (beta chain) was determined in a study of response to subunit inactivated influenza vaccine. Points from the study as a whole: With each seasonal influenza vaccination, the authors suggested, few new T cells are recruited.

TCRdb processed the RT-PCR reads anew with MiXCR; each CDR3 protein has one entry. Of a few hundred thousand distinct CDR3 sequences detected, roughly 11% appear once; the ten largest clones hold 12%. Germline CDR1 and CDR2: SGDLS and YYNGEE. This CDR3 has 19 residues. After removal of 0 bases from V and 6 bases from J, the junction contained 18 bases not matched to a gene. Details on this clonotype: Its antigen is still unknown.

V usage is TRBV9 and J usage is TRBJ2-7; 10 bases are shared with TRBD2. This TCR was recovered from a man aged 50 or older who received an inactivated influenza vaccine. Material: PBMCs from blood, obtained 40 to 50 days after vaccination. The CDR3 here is CASSVDGGALAGALGEQYF. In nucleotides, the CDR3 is TGTGCCAGCAGCGTAGACGGGGGGGCGCTAGCGGGAGCCCTTGGCGAGCAGTACTTC.